Below are 8 T cell receptor beta chains sequenced from a single sample in a study of blood T cell repertoires in COVID-19. Generated by immunoSEQ multiplex PCR, the TCRdb table keeps only in-frame clones and is missing some. The sample holds over 100,000 clones; more than 80% are singletons and the top ten take 20% to 30%. Material for sequencing was peripheral blood. These receptors came from a man in his sixties with acute or convalescent COVID-19.

The V call is TRBV21-1, the J call TRBJ2-3; the table's D call of TRBD1 was not tested on the DNA. TRBV21-1 is a recognized pseudogene. This CDR3 region has 15 residues. The CDR3 protein is CASSSYRGSADTQYF. CDR3 coding DNA: TGTGCCAGCAGCAGTTACAGGGGATCGGCAGATACGCAGTATTTT.

This clone was picked up one time. The chain joins TRBV5-6 to TRBJ2-7, with 9 bases matching TRBD2. V was clipped by 0 bases and J by 3 bases; unmatched bases: 13. This CDR3 has 18 residues. Germline V gene data show CDR1 as SGHDT and CDR2 as YYEEEE. The CDR3 spells CASSLANWVSGSVYEQYF. The CDR3 DNA reads TGTGCCAGCAGCTTGGCCAACTGGGTTAGCGGGAGTGTCTACGAGCAGTACTTC.

The chain uses TRBV27 and TRBJ2-3; 7 nucleotides agree with TRBD2. Trimming at V came to 4 bases and at J to 4 bases, leaving 8 bases not matched to a gene. The length of the CDR3 is 15 residues. Per germline, CDR1 MNHEY and CDR2 SMNVEV (reference sequence). CDR3 sequence: CASSSKGLAADTQYF. The DNA of the CDR3 is TGTGCCAGCAGTTCCAAAGGTCTAGCGGCAGATACGCAGTATTTT.

The V call is TRBV5-1, the J call TRBJ2-3; 10 positions match TRBD2. The trim removed 2 bases at V and 2 bases at J, leaving 2 bases unmatched. CDR3 length: 15 residues. Germline CDR1 reads SGHRS; CDR2 reads YFSETQ. Here the CDR3 DNA reads TGCGCCAGCAGCTTACTAGCGGGACACACAGATACGCAGTATTTT. Its translation is CASSLLAGHTDTQYF. The full variable domain, in which reference TRBV5-1 and TRBJ2-3 provide the parts outside the CDR3, is KAGVTQTPRYLIKTRGQQVTLSCSPISGHRSVSWYQQTPGQGLQFLFEYFSETQRNKGNFPGRFSGRQFSNSRSEMNVSTLELGDSALYLCASSLLAGHTDTQYFGPGTRLTVL.

The genes are TRBV28 and TRBJ2-1; tentative D call: TRBD1 (6 bases). The CDR3 extends over 13 amino acids. The ends were cut back, 8 bases at V and 8 bases at J, with 16 bases in the middle. Germline V CDR1 and CDR2: MDHEN, SYDVKM. CDR3 DNA sequence: TGTGCCAGCCTTGCACAGGGAGAGGATGAGCAGTTCTTC. It yields the protein CASLAQGEDEQFF.

The rearrangement links TRBV7-9 to TRBJ2-7; 7 bases align to TRBD1. V gave up 8 bases and J gave up 3 bases; unmatched junction bases: 13. The V gene's germline CDR1 is SEHNR and CDR2 FQNEAQ (reference sequence). The CDR3 totals 15 residues. The CDR3 DNA reads TGTGCCAGCCGCCCGACAGGGAACCTTAACTACGAGCAGTACTTC. Amino acid sequence: CASRPTGNLNYEQYF.

This chain connects TRBV10-3 to TRBJ2-1, with D tentatively TRBD2 (5 bases). Trimming removed 11 bases at V and 5 bases at J, with 16 bases between. This CDR3 spans 13 amino acids. Germline loops: CDR1 ENHRY, CDR2 SYGVKD. The DNA for the CDR3 is TGTGCCGTCCGAGGGAGATCCGACAATGAGCAGTTCTTC. It codes for CAVRGRSDNEQFF.

The V call is TRBV6-4, the J call TRBJ1-2, with TRBD1 identical over 9 bases. The CDR3 has 14 amino acids. In germline, CDR1 is MRHNA, CDR2 SNTAGT. The trim removed 5 bases at V and 4 bases at J, leaving 5 bases unmatched. Written as DNA, the CDR3 is TGTGCCAGCAGTCAGACAGGGGGGAGCTATGGCTACACCTTC. This gives the protein CASSQTGGSYGYTF.